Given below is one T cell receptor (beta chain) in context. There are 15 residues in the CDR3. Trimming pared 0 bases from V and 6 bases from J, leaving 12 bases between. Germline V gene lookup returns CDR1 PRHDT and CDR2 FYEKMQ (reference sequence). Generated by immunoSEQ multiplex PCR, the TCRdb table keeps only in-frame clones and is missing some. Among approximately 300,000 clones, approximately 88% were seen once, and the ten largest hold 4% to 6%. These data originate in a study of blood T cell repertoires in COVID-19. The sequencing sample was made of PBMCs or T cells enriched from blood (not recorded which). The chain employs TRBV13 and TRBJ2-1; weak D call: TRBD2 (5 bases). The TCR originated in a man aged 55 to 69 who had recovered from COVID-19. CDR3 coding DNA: TGTGCCAGCAGCTTAGGGGGGAGCGTTTTCAATGAGCAGTTCTTC. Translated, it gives CASSLGGSVFNEQFF.